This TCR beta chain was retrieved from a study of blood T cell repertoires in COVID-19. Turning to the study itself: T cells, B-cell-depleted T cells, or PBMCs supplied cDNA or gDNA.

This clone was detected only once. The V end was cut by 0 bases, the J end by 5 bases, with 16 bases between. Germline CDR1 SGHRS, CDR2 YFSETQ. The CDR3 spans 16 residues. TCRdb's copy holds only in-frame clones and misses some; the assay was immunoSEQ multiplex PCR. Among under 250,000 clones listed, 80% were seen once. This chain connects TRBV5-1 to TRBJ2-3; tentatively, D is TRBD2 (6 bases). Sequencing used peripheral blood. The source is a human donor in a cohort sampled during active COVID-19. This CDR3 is CASSLVIGLGGDTQYF. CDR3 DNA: TGCGCCAGCAGCTTGGTTATCGGCCTCGGGGGAGATACGCAGTATTTT.